This T cell receptor beta chain emerged from a study of human T cells and chemical hapten exposure (dated by TCRdb to about 2021). About the investigation overall: For sensitization, 2% DPC in acetone was applied to a 2 cm by 2 cm area of upper inner arm skin. Throughout the study period of about 25 weeks, patients also received therapeutic DPC doses to the scalp every week. Patch testing was done on the upper back using Finn chambers containing 0.01% DPC, and results were scored after 6 days according to International Contact Dermatitis Research Group standards. Most of the patients in the cohort were female, and the cohort covered alopecia areata with under or over 50% scalp involvement, alopecia totalis and alopecia universalis. Libraries were pooled for sequencing, and per-sample TCR yields varied mainly because of small differences in library volumes within the pool. The study tracked peripheral blood TCR repertoire changes in vivo during primary and secondary sensitization to the hapten diphenylcyclopropenone (DPC) in alopecia patients. Patient blood was sampled pre-sensitization (week 0) and at 2, 6 and about 24 weeks after DPC sensitization. Around 30 alopecia patients provided blood for TCR sequencing at one to four time points (pre-sensitization, 2, 6 and 24 weeks). Results the study describes overall, beyond this receptor: Repeated subsampling changed both the strength of the expansion versus patch-test correlation and the threshold at which that correlation became significant. A positive correlation was found between the number of PT1 expanded TCRs and patch test score, with significance reached at thresholds 8, 16 and 32 but not 4. Significantly more large CDR3 similarity clusters were formed by expanded TCRs than by pre-sensitization or healthy control sets, consistent with antigen-driven responses. DPC sensitization did not change the number of TCRs with a frequency above 1 in 1000, and there was no evidence of changes in global repertoire structure. All patients had alopecia, a presumed autoimmune disease, so their immune response might differ from that of healthy individuals.

Compared with germline, V lacks 6 bases and J lacks 0 bases; bases without a gene match: 9. Based on the germline V gene (reference sequence), the CDR1 and CDR2 sequences are LNHDA and SQIVND. The CDR3 contains 16 residues, cysteine and phenylalanine counted. The kept DNA is CDR3 alone, 48 bases in frame from the first base. About this clonotype itself: Its antigen remains undetermined. One base away there is no much larger clone; base qualities are not given.

The sample's time point label, decoded: patch test 1, 2 weeks after DPC sensitization. This specimen's treatment or condition label, per the study, means: therapeutic diphenylcyclopropenone sensitization with weekly scalp DPC. Blood at each patch-test visit was drawn before the patch test was applied. Patients were eligible if aged 18 to 70, diagnosed with alopecia and judged suitable for DPC therapy, and pregnant patients were excluded. Total RNA was extracted from unfractionated whole blood that had been collected in Tempus Blood RNA tubes. Libraries were prepared through RACE. The instrument was a NextSeq 500. During library preparation, unique molecular identifiers were attached to individual cDNA molecules so that TCRs could be counted in a quantitative, reproducible way. From each blood RNA sample, both TCR alpha and TCR beta chains were sequenced. The original pipeline was this. A median of about 100,000 TCRs per sample was observed, with a range of roughly 23,224 to 750,000. The Decombinator software suite was used to annotate V, J and CDR3 in the TCR reads. To make PS versus PT1 abundance plots, every sample was subsampled to the same number of TCRs (28,000). Expanded TCRs were defined as absent before sensitization and observed at least eight times at the 2-week time point. Through fastp at Q25 and MiXCR, TCRdb rebuilt clones from the public reads, retaining in-frame beta chains. Entries are consolidated by CDR3 protein sequence, retaining the most common genes and DNA. These V and J calls are TCRdb output, not the study's own analysis. The sample data list roughly 190,000 distinct CDR3 sequences, and 20% to 25% of these were observed just once. The top ten clonotypes cover under 7% of the sample.

The sequence joins TRBV19 to TRBJ2-3, and 7 junction bases match TRBD2. The material sequenced was whole blood, taken in connection with sensitization to the hapten diphenylcyclopropenone (DPC). The TCR originated in a woman in her forties or fifties with alopecia areata. Some clones in this sample may be carry-over from other donors' samples. The DNA sequence reads TGTGCCAGTAGGCGCGCGGGCGGGAGTAGCACAGATACGCAGTATTTT. This gives the protein CASRRAGGSSTDTQYF.